The T cell receptor beta chain under discussion was sequenced for a study of post-analysis software for immune sequencing data. Study-wide results and limits: Patients carried a few TRBV segments more frequently than controls did, and TRBV5-6, TRBV5-1 and TRBV20-1 were among them.

About this clonotype: Its cognate antigen is unknown. At one end, the junction sequence differs from germline, possibly due to a read error.

There are 13 residues in the CDR3. In germline, CDR1 is SQVTM, CDR2 ANQGSEA. Unique-molecular-identifier-tagged TCR beta cDNA libraries were used. MiXCR, run by TCRdb on the PCR reads, gives a single entry per CDR3 protein. Of under 200,000 distinct CDR3 sequences listed, over 25% are singletons. The sample taken for sequencing was blood. The receptor was isolated from a girl aged 2-17 years with multiple sclerosis. V gene TRBV29-1 combines with J gene TRBJ2-1; D gene unclear. CDR3 coding DNA: TGCAGCGTTGAGGGGTTTTCCTACGATGAGCAGTTCTTC. Translating gives CSVEGFSYDEQFF.